This T cell receptor (beta chain) was sequenced for a study of identical twins (dated by TCRdb to the mid-2010s). A note on the overall study: To test whether fetal clonotypes persist, this study deep-sequenced TCR alpha and beta repertoires from monozygotic twins, from unrelated adults of various ages, and from cord blood. To rule out contamination, replicate twin experiments were performed at different times with different library preparation protocols. Beyond this particular receptor, the publication reports: Because the same donors could not be followed over many years, conclusions were based on cross-sectional statistical analysis. Invariant T cells such as MAIT and iNKT could partly confound zero-insertion analyses, though diverse VJ usage argued against this for most clonotypes. Compared with coincidental sharing between unrelated individuals, an excess of low generation-probability sequences was observed among out-of-frame TCR alpha sequences shared between twins. In monozygotic twins, out-of-frame TCR alpha sharing was systematically underestimated by recombination models, although the models agreed with sharing between unrelated individuals. Abundant cord blood beta clonotypes carried fewer insertions; young adult naive repertoires showed a weaker similar trend, while memory repertoires showed none. Excess twin sharing in beta out-of-frame sequences was weaker because fewer shared sequences lowered the signal-to-noise ratio.

The library came from 5' RACE. Instrument used: Illumina HiSeq 2000. Template switching added a universal primer binding site, and the final cDNA carried a unique molecular identifier that allowed TCR cDNA molecules to be counted accurately. Specific primers in the conserved constant-segment region were used to synthesize first-strand cDNA for the TCR alpha and beta chains. To control for contamination, every cDNA library was double barcoded, receiving both a SMART-Mk sample barcode and Illumina barcodes. Two successive PCR steps introduced TruSeq adapter sequences along with Illumina sample barcodes. The Illumina HiSeq platform was used with custom primers to sequence TCR alpha and beta cDNA libraries. Processing in the source paper ran as follows. MiGEC was used to process raw reads and extract unique molecular identifiers, and MiXCR was used to find CDR3 positions. For each individual, recombination models were inferred using an EM algorithm with the repgenHMM and IGoR tools. The analysis of shared clonotypes was done with the tcR package in R, with sharing normalized by the product of cloneset sizes. To study raw recombination free of thymic and clonal selection effects, out-of-frame nonproductive sequences were analyzed. Using fastp at Q25 and MiXCR, TCRdb reprocessed the public reads and kept productive beta chains. Identical CDR3 protein sequences are pooled into one entry, listed with their most common genes and DNA. Clone size and V and J calls follow TCRdb, not the original study. The sample has a few hundred thousand distinct CDR3 sequences on record, about 8.9% of them singletons. In total, the top ten clones hold over 2.5% of the sample.

Every donor was a healthy Caucasian. Three pairs of female monozygotic twins, all aged roughly 18 to 29 years, made up the twin cohort. Positive isolation kits from Invitrogen were used to isolate the CD4+ and CD8+ T cell populations. Reading from cysteine to phenylalanine, the CDR3 counts 16 amino acids. Solely the CDR3 DNA is kept, with 48 bases framed from the first base. CDR1 and CDR2 (LGHNA, YSLEER) derive from the germline V gene. V is cut back by 0 bases and J by 4 bases, with 7 bases in the junction unmatched. This clonotype turned up a few times. Its specific antigen is unknown. The input lacks base qualities; no much larger clone sits a single base away. These same data were also listed under a study on yellow fever vaccine responses in identical twins. The second study's authors report: The authors reported that the T cell response to vaccination in identical twins appeared partly convergent and partly personalized. In the study, vaccine-responding T cell clones were precisely tracked in identical twins.

The sequence was obtained from a young woman in good health. The rearranged chain carries TRBV4-3 and TRBJ2-3; 7 bases in the junction line up with TRBD1. Source material: CD8+ T cells sorted from blood. The DNA sequence is given as TGCGCCAGCAGCCAAGAATACAGGGGTTACTCAGATACGCAGTATTTT. This gives the protein CASSQEYRGYSDTQYF.